The rows below give T cell receptor beta chains drawn from one sample of a study of T and B cells in COVID-19 patients. MiXCR was run by TCRdb on the multiplex PCR reads, yielding one entry per CDR3 protein. The table includes roughly 5,200 distinct CDR3 sequences, 25% to 35% detected once. Material for sequencing was blood. These TCRs come from a human donor with active COVID-19. Each CDR3 is given with its conserved first and last residue. The D gene is left open where the match is weak. Rows may omit the clone size; those that give it use once, few, many or a size class.

d_call v_call clone_size cdr3_aa
- TRBV6-5 large CASRSTFSDEQFF
- TRBV19 once CASTMHGTQYF
TRBD1 TRBV6-5 - CASSADREKNQPQHF
TRBD2 TRBV6-5 medium-sized CASSYDSGGNEQFF
- TRBV6-1 - CASSLNPLANTEAFF
TRBD1 TRBV27 once CASSSPTGSGANVLTF
TRBD1 TRBV6-5 - CASSESRAETGAFYTEAFF
- TRBV29-1 large CSVAVQFEAFF
- TRBV14 few CASSRSTMTGANVLTF
TRBD2 TRBV6-1 medium-sized CASNQRESLGELFF
TRBD1 TRBV19 - CASSNWGQGAYEQYF
- TRBV7-2 - CASSGTGPATDTQYF
- TRBV7-2 - CASSLGAQETQYF
TRBD2 TRBV6-2/TRBV6-3 - CASSQGLAGVPYEQYF
- TRBV15 few CATSRDWRRNLAKNIQYF
- TRBV7-9 - CASSNSESGGSYEQYF
TRBD1 TRBV18 - CASSPGPGGLKETQYF
- TRBV7-2 - CASSPRGGQYF
TRBD1 TRBV12-3/TRBV12-4 medium-sized CASRGTAFNSPLHF
- TRBV30 medium-sized CAWRGLADFATNEKLFF
- TRBV15 large CATSRDQDGYTDTQYF
- TRBV5-1 - CASSSGRGLSGNTIYF
TRBD1 TRBV5-1 - CASSLDRGQSTDTQYF
TRBD1 TRBV12-3/TRBV12-4 medium-sized CASRGGQGSYSNQPQHF
- TRBV7-2 - CASRGDRRGEQYF
- TRBV12-3/TRBV12-4 once CASSWSGSLDSYEQYF
- TRBV6-5 medium-sized CASSTGNQPQHF